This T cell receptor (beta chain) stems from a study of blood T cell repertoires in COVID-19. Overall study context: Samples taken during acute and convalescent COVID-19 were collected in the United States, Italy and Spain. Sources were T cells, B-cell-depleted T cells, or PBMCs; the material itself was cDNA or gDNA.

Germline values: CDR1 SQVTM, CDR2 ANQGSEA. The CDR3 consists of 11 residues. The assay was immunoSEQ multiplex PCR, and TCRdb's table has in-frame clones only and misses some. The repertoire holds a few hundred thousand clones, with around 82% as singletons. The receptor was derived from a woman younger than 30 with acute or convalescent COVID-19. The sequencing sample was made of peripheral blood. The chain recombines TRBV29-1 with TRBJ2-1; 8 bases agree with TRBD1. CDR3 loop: CSVDRGYEQFF. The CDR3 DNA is TGCAGTGTCGACAGGGGTTATGAGCAGTTCTTC.